This is a list of T cell receptor beta chains from one sample in a study of siplizumab effects on memory and regulatory T cells. Clones were read by immunoSEQ multiplex PCR, and TCRdb kept only the in-frame ones, dropping some. The table lists around 100,000 clones, around 93% of them singletons. The sequencing sample was made of non-Treg CD4+ T cells sorted from blood. These receptors were obtained from a human donor in good health. CDR3s include the opening cysteine and the closing phenylalanine or tryptophan. Each record gives: J gene, clone size, D gene, V gene, CDR3 DNA, CDR3 protein. The D gene is left open where the match is weak. Size values are once, few and many counts, or a class for expanded clones, and some rows have none.

TRBJ2-1,once,TRBD2,TRBV5-1,TGCGCCAGCAGCTTGGACCCTAGCGGCAATGAGCAGTTCTTC,CASSLDPSGNEQFF
TRBJ2-4,.,.,TRBV27,TGTGCCAGCAGGGGTCTAGCCAAAAACATTCAGTACTTC,CASRGLAKNIQYF
TRBJ2-7,.,TRBD1,TRBV2,TGTGCCAGCAGTGAGGGGACAGACTACGAGCAGTACTTC,CASSEGTDYEQYF
TRBJ1-1,.,TRBD1,TRBV19,TGTGCCAGTAGTTCGCAGGGGGCGGGGGACACTGAAGCTTTCTTT,CASSSQGAGDTEAFF
TRBJ2-1,once,.,TRBV5-1,TGCGCCAGCAGCGCCGGAACTGACAATGAGCAGTTCTTC,CASSAGTDNEQFF
TRBJ2-2,once,TRBD1,TRBV9,TGTGCCAGCAGCGTAGGACAGGGCAACGCCGGGGAGCTGTTTTTT,CASSVGQGNAGELFF
TRBJ2-3,.,TRBD2,TRBV18,TGTGCCAGCTCTCAAGCGACTAGCGGGATAATAGATACGCAGTATTTT,CASSQATSGIIDTQYF
TRBJ1-2,.,.,TRBV30,TGTGCCTGGAGGAGAGGGGGAAACTATGGCTACACCTTC,CAWRRGGNYGYTF
TRBJ2-7,.,.,TRBV5-4,TGTGCCAGCAGCTCGGGAACCTACGAGCAGTACTTC,CASSSGTYEQYF
TRBJ2-2,.,.,TRBV5-4,TGTGCCGGCTCCGGGTCACCCAACACCGGGGAGCTGTTTTTT,CAGSGSPNTGELFF
TRBJ1-1,.,.,TRBV19,TGTGCCAGTGGCGGCCCGGGCCGGATGAACACTGAAGCTTTCTTT,CASGGPGRMNTEAFF
TRBJ1-2,.,.,TRBV14,TGTGCCAGCAGCCAAGAACCCAGAGATAACTATGGCTACACCTTC,CASSQEPRDNYGYTF
TRBJ2-2,.,.,TRBV27,TGTGCCAGCAGTCTCGTGGGGGCGAACACCGGGGAGCTGTTTTTT,CASSLVGANTGELFF
TRBJ2-7,.,.,TRBV6-1,TGTGCCAGCAGCCGAACTAGCTACGAGCAGTACTTC,CASSRTSYEQYF
TRBJ1-5,.,TRBD1,TRBV9,TGTGCCAGCAGCCCGGGACAGGGTGATCAGCCCCAGCATTTT,CASSPGQGDQPQHF
TRBJ2-2,.,.,TRBV6-1,TGTGCCAGCAGGCAGGGGAACACCGGGGAGCTGTTTTTT,CASRQGNTGELFF
TRBJ2-7,.,.,TRBV5-4,TGTGCCAGCAGCAACCGGACACAGAATCTCTACGAGCAGTACTTC,CASSNRTQNLYEQYF
TRBJ2-3,.,TRBD2,TRBV5-1,TGCGCCAGCAGCTTGAATAGCGGGAACACAGATACGCAGTATTTT,CASSLNSGNTDTQYF
TRBJ1-2,.,.,TRBV7-9,TGTGCCAGCAGCTTATCTTCTAACTATGGCTACACCTTC,CASSLSSNYGYTF
TRBJ2-1,.,TRBD2,TRBV7-9,TGTGCCAGCAGCTCAACCCGAGCGGGAGTGGGTGAGCAGTTCTTC,CASSSTRAGVGEQFF
TRBJ2-5,.,TRBD2,TRBV11-3,TGTGCCAGCAGCCTAGGACTAGCGGGAGATTCTGGGGAGACCCAGTACTTC,CASSLGLAGDSGETQYF
TRBJ1-5,.,.,TRBV7-8,TGTGCCAGCACTATCGGGGCAGAGTCTCAGCCCCAGCATTTT,CASTIGAESQPQHF
TRBJ2-7,.,.,TRBV7-8,TGTGCCAGCAGCTTAAACCCAGGCCCTTACGAGCAGTACTTC,CASSLNPGPYEQYF
TRBJ2-7,.,.,TRBV5-1,TGCGCCAGCAGCCCTACAGGATACTACGAGCAGTACTTC,CASSPTGYYEQYF
TRBJ2-3,.,TRBD2,TRBV6-5,TGTGCCAGCAGTTCCCGAGCGGGAAGCACAGATACGCAGTATTTT,CASSSRAGSTDTQYF
TRBJ2-3,.,.,TRBV29-1,TGCAGCGTTGATCGAGCGACGACTAGCACAGATACGCAGTATTTT,CSVDRATTSTDTQYF
TRBJ2-5,.,.,TRBV15,TGTGCCACCAGCAGATCCCCCGAGGGAGGGGGGCAAGAGACCCAGTACTTC,CATSRSPEGGGQETQYF
TRBJ2-5,.,.,TRBV11-3,TGTGCCAGCAGCTTAGGGCGACAGAGCCAAGAGATCCAGTACTTC,CASSLGRQSQEIQYF
TRBJ1-5,.,TRBD1,TRBV5-1,TGCGCCAGCAGCCAGGACAGGGGAGGTCAGCCCCAGCATTTT,CASSQDRGGQPQHF
TRBJ2-3,.,TRBD2,TRBV19,TGTGCCAGTCGTAGCGGGAGGGGGGCAGATACGCAGTATTTT,CASRSGRGADTQYF
TRBJ2-7,.,.,TRBV5-1,TGCGCCAGCAGCCCCCGGACAGCCATACTCCCCTCCTACGAGCAGTACTTC,CASSPRTAILPSYEQYF
TRBJ2-3,.,TRBD2,TRBV6-6,TGTGCCAGCATCGGGACTATATTTAGCACAGATACGCAGTATTTT,CASIGTIFSTDTQYF
TRBJ1-1,.,TRBD1,TRBV7-3,TGTGCCAGCAGCCCGGGACAGGGACTGAACACTGAAGCTTTCTTT,CASSPGQGLNTEAFF
TRBJ2-7,.,TRBD2,TRBV7-6,TGTGCCAGCAGCCCCTTAGCGGGAGGGGTCTCCTACGAGCAGTACTTC,CASSPLAGGVSYEQYF
TRBJ2-5,once,.,TRBV10-3,TGTGCCATCAGTGAGAGCGGAGCCCAAGAGACCCAGTACTTC,CAISESGAQETQYF
TRBJ1-2,once,.,TRBV10-3,TGTGCCATCAGTGAGGCGAGGGGAGGGTTGTACGGCTACACCTTC,CAISEARGGLYGYTF
TRBJ2-7,.,TRBD1,TRBV28,TGTGCCAGCAGTCAACCAGCCGCAGGGGGCCACGAGCAGTACTTC,CASSQPAAGGHEQYF
TRBJ2-5,once,.,TRBV4-2,TGTGCCAGCAGCCAAGAAGGGTATCTCCAAGAGACCCAGTACTTC,CASSQEGYLQETQYF
TRBJ1-5,.,.,TRBV2,TGTGCCAGCCACCTAGGGTATAGCAATCAGCCCCAGCATTTT,CASHLGYSNQPQHF
TRBJ1-4,.,.,TRBV4-2,TGTGCCAGCAGCTTAGGGGACGGGGGGCATAATGAAAAACTGTTTTTT,CASSLGDGGHNEKLFF
TRBJ2-1,.,TRBD2,TRBV11-2,TGTGCCAGCAGCCCGTATCGGGGGGAGACGTACAATGAGCAGTTCTTC,CASSPYRGETYNEQFF
TRBJ2-4,.,TRBD1,TRBV28,TGTGCCAGCAGTTTTATGGCCGGGACAGGCATTCAGTACTTC,CASSFMAGTGIQYF
TRBJ2-7,.,TRBD1,TRBV19,TGTGCCAGTAGCATGGACAGGGGGTCCATCAAGGACGAGCAGTACTTC,CASSMDRGSIKDEQYF
TRBJ2-3,.,.,TRBV7-3,TGTGCCAGCAGCTACCTCGGGGGCTCCACAGATACGCAGTATTTT,CASSYLGGSTDTQYF
TRBJ2-1,.,TRBD2,TRBV7-2,TGTGCCAGCAGCTTAGGGAGCGGGAGGACGGATGAGCAGTTCTTC,CASSLGSGRTDEQFF
TRBJ1-1,.,.,TRBV28,TGTGCCAGCACTCCCGAAGTCATGATTGAAGCTTTCTTT,CASTPEVMIEAFF
TRBJ2-3,.,.,TRBV9,TGTGCCAGCACCATAGGATCGATTAGCACAGATACGCAGTATTTT,CASTIGSISTDTQYF
TRBJ1-5,.,TRBD1,TRBV6-5,TGTGCCAGCAGTTACCGGACAGGGGATCAGCCCCAGCATTTT,CASSYRTGDQPQHF
TRBJ2-1,.,.,TRBV9,TGTGCCAGCAGCGTAGTGGGATCGAGCTCCTACAATGAGCAGTTCTTC,CASSVVGSSSYNEQFF
TRBJ1-4,.,.,TRBV10-3,TGTGCCATCAGACCTACAGGAGCAACTAATGAAAAACTGTTTTTT,CAIRPTGATNEKLFF
TRBJ2-3,.,TRBD1,TRBV4-1,TGCGCCAGCAGCCAAGAGGGACAGGGTGGGACAGATACGCAGTATTTT,CASSQEGQGGTDTQYF
TRBJ2-7,.,TRBD2,TRBV4-1,TGCGCCAGCAGCCGCCAACCCGGGACTAGCGGGAGTTTGAACGAGCAGTACTTC,CASSRQPGTSGSLNEQYF
TRBJ2-2,.,.,TRBV5-4,TGTGCCAGCAGCAAGGAAGGGGTACAGCCCCCCGGGGAGCTGTTTTTT,CASSKEGVQPPGELFF
TRBJ2-1,.,.,TRBV9,TGTGCCAGCAGCGTAGGGAGAGGGGCCTACAATGAGCAGTTCTTC,CASSVGRGAYNEQFF
TRBJ1-1,.,.,TRBV28,TGTGCCAGCAGTTTGGGGGGGGCGAACACTGAAGCTTTCTTT,CASSLGGANTEAFF